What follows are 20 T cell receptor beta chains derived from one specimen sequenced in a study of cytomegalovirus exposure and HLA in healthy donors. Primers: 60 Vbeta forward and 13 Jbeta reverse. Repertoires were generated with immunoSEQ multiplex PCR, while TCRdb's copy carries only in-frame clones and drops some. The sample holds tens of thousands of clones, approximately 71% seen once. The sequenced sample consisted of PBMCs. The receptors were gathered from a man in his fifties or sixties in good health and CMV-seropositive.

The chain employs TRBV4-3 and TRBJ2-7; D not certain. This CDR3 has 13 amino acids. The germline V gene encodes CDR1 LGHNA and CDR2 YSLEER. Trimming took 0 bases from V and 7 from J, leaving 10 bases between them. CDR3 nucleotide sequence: TGCGCCAGCAGCCAAGATATCACGCGGGAGCAGTACTTC. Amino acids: CASSQDITREQYF.

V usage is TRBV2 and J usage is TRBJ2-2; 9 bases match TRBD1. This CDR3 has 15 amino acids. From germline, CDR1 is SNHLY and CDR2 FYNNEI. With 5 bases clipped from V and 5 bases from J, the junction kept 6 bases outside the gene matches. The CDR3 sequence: CASSPGTGLTGELFF. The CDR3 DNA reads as TGTGCCAGCAGTCCCGGGACAGGGCTTACCGGGGAGCTGTTTTTT. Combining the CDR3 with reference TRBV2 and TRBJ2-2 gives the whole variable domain EPEVTQTPSHQVTQMGQEVILRCVPISNHLYFYWYRQILGQKVEFLVSFYNNEISEKSEIFDDQFSVERPDGSNFTLKIRSTKLEDSAMYFCASSPGTGLTGELFFGEGSRLTVL.

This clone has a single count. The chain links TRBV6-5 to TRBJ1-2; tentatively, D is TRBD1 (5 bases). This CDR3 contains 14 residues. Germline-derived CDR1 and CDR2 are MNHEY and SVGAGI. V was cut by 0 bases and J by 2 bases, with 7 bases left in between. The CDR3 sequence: CASSYSAGNYGYTF. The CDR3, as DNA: TGTGCCAGCAGTTACTCGGCAGGGAACTATGGCTACACCTTC.

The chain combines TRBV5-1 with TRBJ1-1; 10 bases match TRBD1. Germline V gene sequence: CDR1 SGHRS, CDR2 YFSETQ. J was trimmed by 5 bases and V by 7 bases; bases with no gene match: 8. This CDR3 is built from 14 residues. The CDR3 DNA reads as TGCGCCAGCCGCCTGGGACAGGGGTGGACTGAAGCTTTCTTT. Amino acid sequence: CASRLGQGWTEAFF. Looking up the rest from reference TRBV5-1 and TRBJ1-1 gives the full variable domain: KAGVTQTPRYLIKTRGQQVTLSCSPISGHRSVSWYQQTPGQGLQFLFEYFSETQRNKGNFPGRFSGRQFSNSRSEMNVSTLELGDSALYLCASRLGQGWTEAFFGQGTRLTVV.

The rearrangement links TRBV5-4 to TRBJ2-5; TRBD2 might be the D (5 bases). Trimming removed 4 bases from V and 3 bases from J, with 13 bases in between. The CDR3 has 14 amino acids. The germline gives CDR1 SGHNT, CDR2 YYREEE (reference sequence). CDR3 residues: CASSVTDWEETQYF. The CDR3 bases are TGTGCCAGCAGCGTGACGGACTGGGAAGAGACCCAGTACTTC.

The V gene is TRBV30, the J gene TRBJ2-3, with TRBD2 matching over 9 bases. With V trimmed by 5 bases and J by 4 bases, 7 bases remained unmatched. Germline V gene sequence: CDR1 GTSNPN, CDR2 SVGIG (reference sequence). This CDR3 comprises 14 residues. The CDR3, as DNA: TGTGCCTGGGGTAGCGGGAGCACATCAGATACGCAGTATTTT. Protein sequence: CAWGSGSTSDTQYF.

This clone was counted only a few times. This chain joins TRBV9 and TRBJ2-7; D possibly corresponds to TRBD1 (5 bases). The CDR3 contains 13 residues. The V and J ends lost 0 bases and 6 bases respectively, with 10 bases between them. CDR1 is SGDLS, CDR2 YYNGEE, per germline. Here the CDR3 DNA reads TGTGCCAGCAGCGTAGCAGGGCAGGGCGAGCAGTACTTC. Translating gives CASSVAGQGEQYF. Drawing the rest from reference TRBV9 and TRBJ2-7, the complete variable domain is DSGVTQTPKHLITATGQRVTLRCSPRSGDLSVYWYQQSLDQGLQFLIQYYNGEERAKGNILERFSAQQFPDLHSELNLSSLELGDSALYFCASSVAGQGEQYFGPGTRLTVT.

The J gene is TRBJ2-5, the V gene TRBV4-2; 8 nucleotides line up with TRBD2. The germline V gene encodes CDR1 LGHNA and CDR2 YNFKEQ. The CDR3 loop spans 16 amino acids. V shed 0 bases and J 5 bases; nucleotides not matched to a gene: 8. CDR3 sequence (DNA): TGTGCCAGCAGCCAAGATTTAAGCGGGAGCGGGGAGACCCAGTACTTC. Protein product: CASSQDLSGSGETQYF.

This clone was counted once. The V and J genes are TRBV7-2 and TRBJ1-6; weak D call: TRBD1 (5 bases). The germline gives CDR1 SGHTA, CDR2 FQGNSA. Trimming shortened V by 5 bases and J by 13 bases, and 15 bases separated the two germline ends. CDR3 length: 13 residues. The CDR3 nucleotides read TGTGCCAGCAGCCCACAGGAATTTCTTCCCCTCCACTTT. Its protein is CASSPQEFLPLHF.

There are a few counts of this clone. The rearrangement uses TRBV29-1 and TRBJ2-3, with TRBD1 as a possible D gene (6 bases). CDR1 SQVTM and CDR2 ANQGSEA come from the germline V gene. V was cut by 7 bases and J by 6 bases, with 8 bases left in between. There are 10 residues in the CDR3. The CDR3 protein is CSGTGDTQYF. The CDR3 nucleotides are TGCAGCGGTACAGGGGATACGCAGTATTTT.

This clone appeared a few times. The CDR3: CAWSVWQNTEAFF. CDR3 sequence (DNA): TGTGCCTGGAGTGTGTGGCAGAACACTGAAGCTTTCTTT. The genes are TRBV30 and TRBJ1-1; D is undetermined. Trimming removed 0 bases from V and 1 base from J, with 6 bases in between. This CDR3 is built from 13 residues. Per germline, CDR1 GTSNPN and CDR2 SVGIG (reference sequence).

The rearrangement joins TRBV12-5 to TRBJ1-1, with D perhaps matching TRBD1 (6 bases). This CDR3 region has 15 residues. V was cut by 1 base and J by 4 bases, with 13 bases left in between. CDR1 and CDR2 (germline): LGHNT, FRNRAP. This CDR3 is CASGLGYRVGTEAFF. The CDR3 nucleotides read TGTGCTAGTGGTTTGGGTTACAGGGTGGGCACTGAAGCTTTCTTT.

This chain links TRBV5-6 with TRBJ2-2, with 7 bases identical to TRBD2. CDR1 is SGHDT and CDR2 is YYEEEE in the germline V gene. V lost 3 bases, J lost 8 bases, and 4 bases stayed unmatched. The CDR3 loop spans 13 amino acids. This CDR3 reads CASSSSGVGELFF. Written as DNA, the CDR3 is TGTGCCAGCAGCTCCAGCGGGGTGGGGGAGCTGTTTTTT.

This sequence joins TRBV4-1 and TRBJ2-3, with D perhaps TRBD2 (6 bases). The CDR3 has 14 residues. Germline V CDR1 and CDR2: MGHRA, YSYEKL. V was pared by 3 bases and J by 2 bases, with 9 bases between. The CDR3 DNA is TGCGCCAGCAGCCAGGGACTCCACACAGATACGCAGTATTTT. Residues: CASSQGLHTDTQYF.

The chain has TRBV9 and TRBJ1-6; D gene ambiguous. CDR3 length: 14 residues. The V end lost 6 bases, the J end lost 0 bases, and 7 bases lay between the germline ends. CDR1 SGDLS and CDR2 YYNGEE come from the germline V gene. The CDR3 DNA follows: TGTGCCAGCACATCGAGCTCCTATAATTCACCCCTCCACTTT. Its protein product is CASTSSSYNSPLHF.

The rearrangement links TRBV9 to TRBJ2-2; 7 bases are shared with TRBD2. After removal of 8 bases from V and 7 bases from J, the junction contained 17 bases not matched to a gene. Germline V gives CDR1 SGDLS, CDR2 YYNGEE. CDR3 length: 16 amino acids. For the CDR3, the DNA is TGTGCCAGTACCTTTGGCGGGAGCATTAAGAACGGGGAGCTGTTTTTT. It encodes CASTFGGSIKNGELFF. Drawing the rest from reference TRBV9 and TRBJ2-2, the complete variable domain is DSGVTQTPKHLITATGQRVTLRCSPRSGDLSVYWYQQSLDQGLQFLIQYYNGEERAKGNILERFSAQQFPDLHSELNLSSLELGDSALYFCASTFGGSIKNGELFFGEGSRLTVL.

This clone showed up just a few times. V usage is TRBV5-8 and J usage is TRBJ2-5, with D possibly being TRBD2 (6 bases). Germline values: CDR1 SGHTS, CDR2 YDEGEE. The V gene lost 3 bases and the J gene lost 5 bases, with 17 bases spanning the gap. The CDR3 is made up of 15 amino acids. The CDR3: CASSSRDLLGETQYF. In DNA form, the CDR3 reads TGTGCCAGCAGCTCAAGGGACTTGTTGGGGGAGACCCAGTACTTC.

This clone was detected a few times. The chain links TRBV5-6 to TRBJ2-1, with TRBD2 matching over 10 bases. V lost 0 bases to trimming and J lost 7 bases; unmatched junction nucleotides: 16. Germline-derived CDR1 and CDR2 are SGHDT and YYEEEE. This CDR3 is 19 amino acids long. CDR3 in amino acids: CASSLEVLASGRPTNEQFF. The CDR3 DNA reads TGTGCCAGCAGCTTGGAGGTCCTGGCTAGCGGGAGACCTACAAATGAGCAGTTCTTC.

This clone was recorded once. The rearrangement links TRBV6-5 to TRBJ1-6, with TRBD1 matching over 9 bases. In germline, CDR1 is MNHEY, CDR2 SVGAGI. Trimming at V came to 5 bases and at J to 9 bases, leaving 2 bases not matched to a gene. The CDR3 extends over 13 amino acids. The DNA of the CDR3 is TGTGCCAGCAGTCAGGACAGGGGTTCACCCCTCCACTTT. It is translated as CASSQDRGSPLHF.

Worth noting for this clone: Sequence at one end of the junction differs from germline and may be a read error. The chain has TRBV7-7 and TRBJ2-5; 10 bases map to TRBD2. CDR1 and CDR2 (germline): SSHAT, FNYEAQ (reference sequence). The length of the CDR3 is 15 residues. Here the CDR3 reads CASSLAGGGPETQYF. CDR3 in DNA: TGTGCCAGCAGTTTAGCGGGGGGAGGACCAGAGACCCAGTACTTC.